Below, 3 T cell receptor beta chains from the same sample are listed, as sequenced in a study of blood T cell repertoires in COVID-19 (dated by TCRdb to 2018 to 2020). The library was produced with the immunoSEQ multiplex PCR assay. The source is immuneACCESS, and TCRdb retained only in-frame sequences with V and J called. Part of the clones is not carried over; for the studies checked, unresolved V genes explain less than half of this, and the remainder is unexplained. This sample holds around 220,000 clones; 80% to 90% were observed only once. The ten top clones hold approximately 15% of the sample. The sequencing sample was made of PBMCs or T cells enriched from blood (not recorded which). The receptor set was obtained from a woman in her 50s with acute COVID-19.

The V call is TRBV30, the J call TRBJ1-4, with 8 bases identical to TRBD1. The V and J ends lost 1 base and 4 bases, in that order; junction bases with no gene match: 2. CDR3 size: 14 residues. In germline, CDR1 is GTSNPN, CDR2 SVGIG (reference sequence). The chain's CDR3 is CAWSAGQGNEKLFF. Written as DNA, the CDR3 is TGTGCCTGGAGTGCCGGACAGGGTAATGAAAAACTGTTTTTT.

The genes are TRBV11-1 and TRBJ2-1, with 7 bases matching TRBD2. V shed 1 base, J shed 2 bases, and the junction held 2 bases outside the gene matches. This CDR3 region has 15 residues. Germline-derived CDR1 and CDR2 are SGHAT and FQDESV (reference sequence). The DNA for the CDR3 is TGTGCCAGCAGCTTAGGTGGGGGGGCCTACAATGAGCAGTTCTTC. Its translation: CASSLGGGAYNEQFF.

This clone turned up a few times. The CDR3 nucleotides are TGTGCCAGCAGTTCAGGACAACGCAATCAGCCCCAGCATTTT. This gives the protein CASSSGQRNQPQHF. The V and J genes are TRBV27 and TRBJ1-5; tentative D call: TRBD1 (5 bases). Trimming removed 4 bases at V and 2 bases at J, with 9 bases between. This CDR3 comprises 14 residues. The germline gives CDR1 MNHEY, CDR2 SMNVEV (reference sequence).